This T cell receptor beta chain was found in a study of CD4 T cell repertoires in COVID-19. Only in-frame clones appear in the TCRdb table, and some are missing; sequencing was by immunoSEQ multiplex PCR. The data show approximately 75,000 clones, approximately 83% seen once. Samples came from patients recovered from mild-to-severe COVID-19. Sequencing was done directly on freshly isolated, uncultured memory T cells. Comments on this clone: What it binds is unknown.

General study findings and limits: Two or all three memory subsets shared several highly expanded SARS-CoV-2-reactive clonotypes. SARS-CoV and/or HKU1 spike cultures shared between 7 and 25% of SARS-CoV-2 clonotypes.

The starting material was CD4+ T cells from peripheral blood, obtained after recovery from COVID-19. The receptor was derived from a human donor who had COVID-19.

The DNA of the CDR3 is TGTGCCAGCAGCCCGGGCGCGAACACCGGGGAGCTGTTTTTT. Translation gives CASSPGANTGELFF. The V gene is TRBV6-5, the J gene TRBJ2-2; no clear D. There are 14 residues in the CDR3. Germline values: CDR1 MNHEY, CDR2 SVGAGI. The V and J ends lost 6 bases and 0 bases respectively, with 8 bases between them.